This TCR beta chain was obtained from a study of blood T cells in healthy people across ages. Whole-study context: About one barcoded TCR beta cDNA was captured per two T cells.

With a J-beta primer mix and a sample-barcoded 5' primer, a second PCR ran about 7 to 12 cycles. All cDNA molecules were each tagged by a template-switch adaptor with 12 random nucleotides. MiXCR, applied by TCRdb to the 5' RACE reads, yields one record per CDR3 protein. Of 700,000 to 850,000 distinct CDR3 sequences in the sample, around 36% were seen once. V was trimmed by 5 bases and J by 0 bases, leaving 26 bases between them. Germline CDR1 is SGHRS and CDR2 is YFSETQ. The CDR3 runs 19 residues. Sample donors were healthy Caucasian individuals that came from Russia, aged about 6 to 95. This clonotype appeared a few times.

The sequence came from a man aged 18-30 years in good health. Sequencing used blood. This chain uses TRBV5-1 with TRBJ1-1; D remains unclear. The CDR3 bases are TGCGCCAGCAGGCCCTCGCCGCTTGGGGAGGTAGGGTTGAACACTGAAGCTTTCTTT. This encodes CASRPSPLGEVGLNTEAFF.